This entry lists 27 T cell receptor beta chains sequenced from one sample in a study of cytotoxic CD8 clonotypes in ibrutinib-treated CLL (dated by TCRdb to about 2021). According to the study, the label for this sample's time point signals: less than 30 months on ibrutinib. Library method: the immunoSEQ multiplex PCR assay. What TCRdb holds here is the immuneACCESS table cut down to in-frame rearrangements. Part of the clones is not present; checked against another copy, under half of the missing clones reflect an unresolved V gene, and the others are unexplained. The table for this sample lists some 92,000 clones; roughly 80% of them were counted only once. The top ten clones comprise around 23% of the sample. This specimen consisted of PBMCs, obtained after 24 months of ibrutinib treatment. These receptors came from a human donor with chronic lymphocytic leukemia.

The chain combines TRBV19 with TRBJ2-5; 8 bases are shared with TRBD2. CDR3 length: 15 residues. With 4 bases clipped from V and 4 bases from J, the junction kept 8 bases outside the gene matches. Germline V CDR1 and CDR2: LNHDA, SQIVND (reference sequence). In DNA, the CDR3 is TGTGCCAGTAGTAGGGGCGGGAGGTCTGGAGAGACCCAGTACTTC. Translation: CASSRGGRSGETQYF. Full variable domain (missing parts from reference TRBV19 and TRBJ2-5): DGGITQSPKYLFRKEGQNVTLSCEQNLNHDAMYWYRQDPGQGLRLIYYSQIVNDFQKGDIAEGYSVSREKKESFPLTVTSAQKNPTAFYLCASSRGGRSGETQYFGPGTRLLVL.

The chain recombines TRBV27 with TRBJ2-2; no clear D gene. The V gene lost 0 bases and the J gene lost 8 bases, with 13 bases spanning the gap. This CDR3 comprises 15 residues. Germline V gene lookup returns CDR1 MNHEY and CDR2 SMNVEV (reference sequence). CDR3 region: CASSLSATWVGELFF. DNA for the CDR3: TGTGCCAGCAGTTTATCGGCCACATGGGTAGGGGAGCTGTTTTTT.

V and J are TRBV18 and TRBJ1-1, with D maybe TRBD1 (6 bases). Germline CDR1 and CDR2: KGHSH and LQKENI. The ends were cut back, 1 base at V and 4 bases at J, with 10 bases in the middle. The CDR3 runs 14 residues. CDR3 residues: CASSPQRGGTEAFF. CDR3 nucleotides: TGTGCCAGCTCACCACAGAGGGGGGGCACTGAAGCTTTCTTT.

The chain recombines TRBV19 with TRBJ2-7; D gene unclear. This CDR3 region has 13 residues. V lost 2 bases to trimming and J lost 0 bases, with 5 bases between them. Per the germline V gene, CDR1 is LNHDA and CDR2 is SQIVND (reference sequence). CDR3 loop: CASSIIHSYEQYF. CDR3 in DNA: TGTGCCAGTAGTATAATCCACTCCTACGAGCAGTACTTC.

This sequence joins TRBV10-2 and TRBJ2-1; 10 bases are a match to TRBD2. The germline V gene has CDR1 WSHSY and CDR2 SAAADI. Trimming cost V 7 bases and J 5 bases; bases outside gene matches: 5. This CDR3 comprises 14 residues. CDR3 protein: CASITSGNNNEQFF. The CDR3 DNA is TGCGCCAGCATTACTAGCGGGAACAACAATGAGCAGTTCTTC.

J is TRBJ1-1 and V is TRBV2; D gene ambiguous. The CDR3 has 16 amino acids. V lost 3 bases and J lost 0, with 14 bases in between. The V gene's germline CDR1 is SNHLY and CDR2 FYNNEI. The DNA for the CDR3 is TGTGCCAGCAGTGAGTCTTCAGGCCTAATGAACACTGAAGCTTTCTTT. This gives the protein CASSESSGLMNTEAFF.

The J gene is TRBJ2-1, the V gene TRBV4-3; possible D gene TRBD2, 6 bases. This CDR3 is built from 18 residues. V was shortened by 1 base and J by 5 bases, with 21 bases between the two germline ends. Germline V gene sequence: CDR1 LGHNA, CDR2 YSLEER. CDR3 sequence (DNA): TGCGCCAGCAGCCAAGGTGCCGGGGGACGCCAAACGGACAATGAGCAGTTCTTC. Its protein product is CASSQGAGGRQTDNEQFF.

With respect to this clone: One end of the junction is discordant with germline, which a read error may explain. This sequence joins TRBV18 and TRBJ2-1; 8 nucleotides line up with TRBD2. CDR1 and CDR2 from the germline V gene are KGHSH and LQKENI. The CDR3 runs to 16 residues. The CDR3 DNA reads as TGTGCCAGCTCCCCACCGGGGACTAGCTCCTACAATGAGCAGTTCTTC. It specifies CASSPPGTSSYNEQFF.

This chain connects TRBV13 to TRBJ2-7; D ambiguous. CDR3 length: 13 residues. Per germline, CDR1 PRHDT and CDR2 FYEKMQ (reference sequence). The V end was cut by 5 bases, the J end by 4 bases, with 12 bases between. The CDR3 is CASSAPRVYEQYF. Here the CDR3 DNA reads TGTGCCAGCAGCGCCCCCCGGGTGTACGAGCAGTACTTC.

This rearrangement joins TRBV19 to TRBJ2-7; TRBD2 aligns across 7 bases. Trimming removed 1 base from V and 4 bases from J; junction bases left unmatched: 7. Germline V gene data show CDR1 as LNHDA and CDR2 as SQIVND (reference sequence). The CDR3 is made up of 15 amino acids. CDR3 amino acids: CASSIGGTNHYEQYF. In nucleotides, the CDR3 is TGTGCCAGTAGTATAGGCGGGACTAATCATTACGAGCAGTACTTC.

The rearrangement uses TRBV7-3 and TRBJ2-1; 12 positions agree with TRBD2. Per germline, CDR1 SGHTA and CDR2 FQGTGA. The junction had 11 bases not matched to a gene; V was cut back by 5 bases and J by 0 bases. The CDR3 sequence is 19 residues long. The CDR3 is CASSTKPGLAGSSYNEQFF. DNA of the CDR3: TGTGCCAGCAGCACCAAACCAGGACTAGCGGGGAGCTCCTACAATGAGCAGTTCTTC.

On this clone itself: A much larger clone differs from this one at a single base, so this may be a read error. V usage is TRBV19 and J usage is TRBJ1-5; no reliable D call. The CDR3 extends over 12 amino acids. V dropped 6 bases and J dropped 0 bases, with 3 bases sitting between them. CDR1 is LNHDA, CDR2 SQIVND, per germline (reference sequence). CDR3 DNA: TGTGCCAGTAGGGTTAGCAATCAGCCCCAGCATTTT. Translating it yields CASRVSNQPQHF.

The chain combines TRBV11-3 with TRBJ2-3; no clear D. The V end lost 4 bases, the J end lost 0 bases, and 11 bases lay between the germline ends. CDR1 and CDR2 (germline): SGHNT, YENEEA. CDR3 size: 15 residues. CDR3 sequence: CASSYGTSSTDTQYF. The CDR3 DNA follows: TGTGCCAGCAGCTACGGAACCTCTAGCACAGATACGCAGTATTTT.

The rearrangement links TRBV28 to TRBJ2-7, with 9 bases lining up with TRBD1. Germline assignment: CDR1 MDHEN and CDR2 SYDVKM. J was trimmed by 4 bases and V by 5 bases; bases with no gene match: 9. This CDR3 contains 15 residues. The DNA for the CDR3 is TGTGCCAGCAGTCTGGACAGGGGCCTAAGGTACGAGCAGTACTTC. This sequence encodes CASSLDRGLRYEQYF.

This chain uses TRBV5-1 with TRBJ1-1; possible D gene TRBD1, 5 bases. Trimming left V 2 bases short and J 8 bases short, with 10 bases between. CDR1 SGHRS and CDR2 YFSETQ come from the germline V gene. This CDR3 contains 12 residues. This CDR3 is CASSFGAEEAFF. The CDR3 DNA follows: TGCGCCAGCAGCTTTGGGGCAGAGGAAGCTTTCTTT.

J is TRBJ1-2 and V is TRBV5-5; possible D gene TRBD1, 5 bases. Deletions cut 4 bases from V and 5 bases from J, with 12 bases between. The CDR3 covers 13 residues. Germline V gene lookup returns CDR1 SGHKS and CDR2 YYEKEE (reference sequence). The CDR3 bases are TGTGCCAGCAGCGGGGACGGGACTTATGGCTACACCTTC. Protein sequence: CASSGDGTYGYTF.

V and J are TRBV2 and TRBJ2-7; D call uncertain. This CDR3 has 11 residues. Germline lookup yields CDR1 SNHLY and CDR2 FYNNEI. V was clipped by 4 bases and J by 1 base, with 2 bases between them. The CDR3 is CASSASYEQYF. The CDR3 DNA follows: TGTGCCAGCAGTGCATCCTACGAGCAGTACTTC.

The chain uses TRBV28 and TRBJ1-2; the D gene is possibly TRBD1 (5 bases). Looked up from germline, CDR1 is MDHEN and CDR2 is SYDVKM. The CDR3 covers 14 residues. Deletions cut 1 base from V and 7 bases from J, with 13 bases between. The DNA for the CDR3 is TGTGCCAGCAGTTTATCCCCAGGGCTTAGTGGCTACACCTTC. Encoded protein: CASSLSPGLSGYTF.

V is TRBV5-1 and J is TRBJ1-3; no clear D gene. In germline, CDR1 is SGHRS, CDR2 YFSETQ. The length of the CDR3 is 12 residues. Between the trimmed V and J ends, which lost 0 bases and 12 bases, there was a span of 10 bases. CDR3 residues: CASSLDEGGIYF. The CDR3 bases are TGCGCCAGCAGCTTGGATGAAGGCGGCATATATTTT.

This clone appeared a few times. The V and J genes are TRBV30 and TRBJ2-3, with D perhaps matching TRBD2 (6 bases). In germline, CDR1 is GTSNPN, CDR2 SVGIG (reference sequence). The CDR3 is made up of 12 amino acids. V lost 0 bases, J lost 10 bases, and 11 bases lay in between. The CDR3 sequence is CAWSVLAQAQYF. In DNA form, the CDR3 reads TGTGCCTGGAGTGTACTAGCCCAGGCGCAGTATTTT.

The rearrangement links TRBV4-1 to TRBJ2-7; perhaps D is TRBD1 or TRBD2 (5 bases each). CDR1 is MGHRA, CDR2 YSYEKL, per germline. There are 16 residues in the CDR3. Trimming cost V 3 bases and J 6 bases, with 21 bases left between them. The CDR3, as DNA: TGCGCCAGCAGCCACCTCCCCGGGGACCAACGAGGCGAGCAGTACTTC. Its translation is CASSHLPGDQRGEQYF.

CDR3 loop: CASSVNRDGELFF. DNA of the CDR3: TGTGCCAGCAGCGTTAACAGGGACGGGGAGCTGTTTTTT. The chain couples TRBV6-1 to TRBJ2-2; D is perhaps TRBD1 (6 bases). Germline-derived CDR1 and CDR2 are MNHNS and SASEGT. V lost 6 bases and J lost 7, with 12 bases in between. The CDR3 contains 13 residues.

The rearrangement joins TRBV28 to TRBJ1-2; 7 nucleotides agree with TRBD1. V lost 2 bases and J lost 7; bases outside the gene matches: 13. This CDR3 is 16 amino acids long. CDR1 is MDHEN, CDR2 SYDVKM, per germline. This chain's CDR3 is CASSLPLGGGGGGYTF. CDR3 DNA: TGTGCCAGCAGTTTACCCTTGGGTGGAGGGGGCGGTGGCTACACCTTC.

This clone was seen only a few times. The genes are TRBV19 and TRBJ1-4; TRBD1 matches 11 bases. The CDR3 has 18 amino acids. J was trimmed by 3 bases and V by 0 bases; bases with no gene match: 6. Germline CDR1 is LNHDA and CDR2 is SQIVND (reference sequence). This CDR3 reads CASSIDAGTGGANEKLFF. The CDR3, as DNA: TGTGCCAGTAGTATAGATGCCGGGACAGGGGGGGCTAATGAAAAACTGTTTTTT.

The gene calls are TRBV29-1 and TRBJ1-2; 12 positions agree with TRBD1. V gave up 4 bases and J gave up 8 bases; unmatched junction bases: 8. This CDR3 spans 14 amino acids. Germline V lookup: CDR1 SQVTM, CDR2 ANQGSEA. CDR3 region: CSVGSGTGGWGYTF. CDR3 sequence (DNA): TGCAGCGTTGGGTCAGGGACAGGGGGCTGGGGCTACACCTTC.

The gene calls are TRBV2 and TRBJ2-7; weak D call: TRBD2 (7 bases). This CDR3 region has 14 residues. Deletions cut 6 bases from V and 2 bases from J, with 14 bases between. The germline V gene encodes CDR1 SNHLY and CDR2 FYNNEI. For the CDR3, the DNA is TGTGCCAGCAGGGGGGCTAGCGGTACCTACGAGCAGTACTTC. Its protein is CASRGASGTYEQYF.

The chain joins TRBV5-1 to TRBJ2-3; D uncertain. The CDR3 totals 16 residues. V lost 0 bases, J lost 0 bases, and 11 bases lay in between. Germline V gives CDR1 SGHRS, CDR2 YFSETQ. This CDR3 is CASSLDSRVSTDTQYF. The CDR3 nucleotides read TGCGCCAGCAGCTTGGATAGCCGGGTTAGCACAGATACGCAGTATTTT.